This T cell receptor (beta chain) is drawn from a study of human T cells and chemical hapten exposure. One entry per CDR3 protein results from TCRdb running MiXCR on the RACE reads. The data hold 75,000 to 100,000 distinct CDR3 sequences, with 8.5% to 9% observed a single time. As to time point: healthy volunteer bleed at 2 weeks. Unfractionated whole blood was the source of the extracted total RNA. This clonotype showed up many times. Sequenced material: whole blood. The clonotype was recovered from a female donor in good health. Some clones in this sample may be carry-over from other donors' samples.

The CDR3 coding sequence is TGCGCCAGCCGACGGGATAATTCACCCCTCCACTTT. This encodes CASRRDNSPLHF. The chain links TRBV5-1 to TRBJ1-6; no reliable D call. V was clipped by 7 bases and J by 5 bases, with 7 bases between them. CDR3 length: 12 amino acids. Germline CDR1 SGHRS, CDR2 YFSETQ.